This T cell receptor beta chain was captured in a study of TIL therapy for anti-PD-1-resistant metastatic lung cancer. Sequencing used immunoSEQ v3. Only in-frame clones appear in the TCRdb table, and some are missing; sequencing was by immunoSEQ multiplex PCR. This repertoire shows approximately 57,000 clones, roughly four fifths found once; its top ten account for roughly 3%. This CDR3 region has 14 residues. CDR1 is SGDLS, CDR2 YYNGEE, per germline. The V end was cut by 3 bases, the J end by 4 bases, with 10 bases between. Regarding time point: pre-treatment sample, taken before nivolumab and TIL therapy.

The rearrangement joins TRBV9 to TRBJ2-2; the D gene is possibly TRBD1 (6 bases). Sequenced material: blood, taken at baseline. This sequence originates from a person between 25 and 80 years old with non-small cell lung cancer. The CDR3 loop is CASSGRDTTGELFF. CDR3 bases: TGTGCCAGCAGCGGACGGGACACCACCGGGGAGCTGTTTTTT.